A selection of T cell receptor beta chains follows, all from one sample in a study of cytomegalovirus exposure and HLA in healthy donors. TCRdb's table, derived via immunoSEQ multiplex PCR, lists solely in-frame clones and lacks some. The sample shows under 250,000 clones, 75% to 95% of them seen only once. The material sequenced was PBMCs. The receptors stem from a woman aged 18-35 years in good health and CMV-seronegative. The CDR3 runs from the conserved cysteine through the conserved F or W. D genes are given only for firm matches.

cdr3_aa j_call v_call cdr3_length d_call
CASSHRDTGLEQYF TRBJ2-7 TRBV11-3 14 NA
CASSVRLRNNEQFF TRBJ2-1 TRBV9 14 NA
CASSIDQAGETQYF TRBJ2-5 TRBV19 14 NA
CASSFPTGDYNEQFF TRBJ2-1 TRBV5-6 15 TRBD1
CASRLAGGTYNEQFF TRBJ2-1 TRBV28 15 TRBD2
CAAARAGVIEKLFF TRBJ1-4 TRBV27 14 NA
CASSLWPAGVKNIQYF TRBJ2-4 TRBV27 16 TRBD2
CASSSSTSGRRTGELFF TRBJ2-2 TRBV18 17 TRBD2
CASRPGGTNQPQHF TRBJ1-5 TRBV19 14 TRBD1
CASSEGRNTGELFF TRBJ2-2 TRBV6-1 14 NA
CASSQPDRGMEDQPQHF TRBJ1-5 TRBV4-2 17 TRBD1
CASTGGNLRKTGYEQYF TRBJ2-7 TRBV27 17 NA
CASRQQRSSYEQYF TRBJ2-7 TRBV5-1 14 NA
CAIPGQTNTGELFF TRBJ2-2 TRBV6-1 14 NA
CASRSTSGDWEQYF TRBJ2-7 TRBV5-1 14 TRBD2
CASRQTGQGTNEKLFF TRBJ1-4 TRBV5-1 16 TRBD1
CASSELGTGVHEQYF TRBJ2-7 TRBV6-1 15 TRBD1
CASSSGTPSGYTF TRBJ1-2 TRBV6-5 13 NA
CASSQGLAGTDTQYF TRBJ2-3 TRBV5-8 15 TRBD2
CASSLGAGNEQFF TRBJ2-1 TRBV7-2 13 TRBD2
CASSYSQDEQYF TRBJ2-7 TRBV28 12 NA
CASSPGDRGNEQFF TRBJ2-1 TRBV5-1 14 TRBD1
CSVSVNTEAFF TRBJ1-1 TRBV29-1 11 NA
CASSTYSGSSYEQYF TRBJ2-7 TRBV19 15 TRBD2
CAWTRQDPMPLHF TRBJ1-6 TRBV30 13 NA
CASSPTAGETHTQYF TRBJ2-3 TRBV11-3 15 TRBD2
CASSLNPLTDTQYF TRBJ2-3 TRBV11-3 14 NA
CASSSGTVSYEQYF TRBJ2-7 TRBV7-6 14 TRBD1
CASSFPGAGKLGELFF TRBJ2-2 TRBV7-3 16 NA
CASSVGSLDTQYF TRBJ2-3 TRBV5-6 13 NA
CASSGTGGSGGYTF TRBJ1-2 TRBV5-8 14 TRBD1
CASSRGLEAFPADTQYF TRBJ2-3 TRBV2 17 TRBD2
CASSEPPGTGGENTEAFF TRBJ1-1 TRBV2 18 TRBD1
CASSSTGGRAYGYTF TRBJ1-2 TRBV5-6 15 TRBD1
CAGATPGTSGPYEQYF TRBJ2-7 TRBV30 16 TRBD2
CAWSDRGVEQYF TRBJ2-7 TRBV30 12 TRBD1
CASNDRDGGYTF TRBJ1-2 TRBV19 12 TRBD1
CASSLEDRGAEAFF TRBJ1-1 TRBV7-8 14 TRBD1
CASSLFYRSTEAFF TRBJ1-1 TRBV5-1 14 NA
CASSLSSYEQYF TRBJ2-7 TRBV5-4 12 NA
CASSLSGRVAGYTF TRBJ1-2 TRBV27 14 NA
CASSSRGRDNEQFF TRBJ2-1 TRBV5-1 14 TRBD2
CASSQGGAGVTEAFF TRBJ1-1 TRBV4-1 15 NA
CASSEMQGDTGELFF TRBJ2-2 TRBV6-1 15 TRBD1
CASSLLDGEKDTQYF TRBJ2-3 TRBV5-1 15 NA
CASSSRTVTNNEQFF TRBJ2-1 TRBV7-6 15 NA
CASSQGTGTGRFANEKLFF TRBJ1-4 TRBV4-1 19 TRBD1
CSARGESDAF TRBJ1-4 TRBV20-1 10 NA
CASTKMAGPYEQYF TRBJ2-7 TRBV6-5 14 NA
CASSPLSGGHYEQYF TRBJ2-7 TRBV6-5 15 TRBD2
CASSLRGSGVGNTIYF TRBJ1-3 TRBV28 16 NA
CASSIQGAVDGANVLTF TRBJ2-6 TRBV10-2 17 TRBD1
CASSQLAGVETQYF TRBJ2-5 TRBV4-1 14 NA
CAWSVPGFNYGYTF TRBJ1-2 TRBV30 14 NA
CASSLNSGEGYTF TRBJ1-2 TRBV5-1 13 NA
CASSLDGGHLSSGNTIYF TRBJ1-3 TRBV5-1 18 NA
CASSEIRIRDSPLHF TRBJ1-6 TRBV25-1 15 NA
CAWSVVQDTEAFF TRBJ1-1 TRBV30 13 NA
CAWSLMREWRETQYF TRBJ2-5 TRBV30 15 TRBD2